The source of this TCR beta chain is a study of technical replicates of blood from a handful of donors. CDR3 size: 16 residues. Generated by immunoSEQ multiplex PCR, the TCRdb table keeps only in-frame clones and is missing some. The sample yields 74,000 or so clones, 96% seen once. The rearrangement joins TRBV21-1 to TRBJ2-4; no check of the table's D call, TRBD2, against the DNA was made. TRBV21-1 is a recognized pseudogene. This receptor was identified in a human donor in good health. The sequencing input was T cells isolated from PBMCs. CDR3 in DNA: TGTGCCAGCAGGTCCCTAGGGGGGGGACCCAAAAACATTCAGTACTTC. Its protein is CASRSLGGGPKNIQYF.